This entry lists 2 T cell receptor beta chains sequenced from one sample in a study of spatial heterogeneity in lung cancer. The sample's time point: blood at routine non-recurrence follow-up after resection. TCRdb re-called the 5' RACE reads with MiXCR, one entry per CDR3 protein. This table has approximately 12,000 distinct CDR3 sequences, 9.5% to 13% appearing once. The sample in question was PBMCs, obtained at follow-up. The receptors stem from a female donor with early-stage non-small cell lung cancer.

This clonotype was picked up many times. This chain connects TRBV7-9 to TRBJ2-4; possibly TRBD2 for D (6 bases). The CDR3 totals 15 residues. From germline, CDR1 is SEHNR and CDR2 FQNEAQ (reference sequence). V shed 5 bases and J shed 1 base, with 12 bases lying between them. CDR3 sequence: CASSGVLAAKNIQYF. The CDR3 bases are TGTGCCAGCAGCGGAGTGCTAGCGGCCAAAAACATTCAGTACTTC.

Notes on this clonotype: This may come from a read error, since a much larger clone is one base off. The rearrangement uses TRBV5-4 and TRBJ2-4; 7 bases line up with TRBD1. V was clipped by 3 bases and J by 2 bases; unmatched bases: 8. The CDR3 runs 16 residues. CDR1 is SGHNT and CDR2 is YYREEE in the germline V gene (reference sequence). The CDR3 DNA reads as TGTGCCAGCAGCTCGCCAACGACAGGGACCAAAAACATTCAGTACTTC. Translated, it gives CASSSPTTGTKNIQYF.